Below are 10 T cell receptor beta chains sequenced from a single sample in a study of T-cell memory formation after mild COVID-19. TCRdb independently ran MiXCR on the 5' RACE reads; one entry per CDR3 protein. This table has about 57,000 distinct CDR3 sequences, 12% appearing once. The sequenced sample was PBMCs or a T cell subset sorted from them (not recorded which). These receptors all come from a man younger than 30 who had mild COVID-19 (a few samples of this study predate the infection). Cell type and time point are not known.

The J gene is TRBJ1-3, the V gene TRBV5-5, with D possibly being TRBD1 (5 bases). Germline V gives CDR1 SGHKS, CDR2 YYEKEE (reference sequence). V dropped 4 bases and J dropped 4 bases, with 18 bases sitting between them. The CDR3 is 16 amino acids. The CDR3 region is CASSPVLGTLGNTIYF. The CDR3 DNA reads as TGTGCCAGCAGCCCAGTCCTCGGGACGCTAGGAAACACCATATATTTT.

The chain is built from TRBV7-8 and TRBJ1-5; D is unresolved. Trimming left V 2 bases short and J 5 bases short, with 7 bases between. CDR3 length: 13 residues. Germline V gene data show CDR1 as SGHVS and CDR2 as FQNEAQ. This CDR3 reads CASSLRFDQPQHF. Here the CDR3 DNA reads TGTGCCAGCAGCTTAAGGTTCGATCAGCCCCAGCATTTT.

This clonotype was seen ten or more times. The chain couples TRBV5-1 to TRBJ2-1; D is possibly TRBD2 (6 bases). This CDR3 is 15 amino acids long. From germline, CDR1 is SGHRS and CDR2 YFSETQ. The V gene lost 0 bases and the J gene lost 0 bases, with 7 bases spanning the gap. The CDR3 region is CASSLGGVSYNEQFF. CDR3 in DNA: TGCGCCAGCAGCTTGGGGGGGGTCTCCTACAATGAGCAGTTCTTC.

The rearrangement joins TRBV6-6 to TRBJ1-1; D call uncertain. The V gene's germline CDR1 is MNHNY and CDR2 SVGAGI (reference sequence). The CDR3 contains 13 residues. The germline V and J ends were trimmed by 3 bases and 3 bases, with 8 bases remaining between them. The CDR3 nucleotides read TGTGCCAGCAGTTATGTGCCTGACACTGAAGCTTTCTTT. Protein product: CASSYVPDTEAFF.

This clonotype was observed a handful of times. The chain has TRBV6-2 or TRBV6-3 and TRBJ1-4; the D is unclear. V gave up 2 bases and J gave up 5 bases, with 12 bases separating them. CDR1 MNHEY and CDR2 SVGEGT come from the germline V gene. The CDR3 is made up of 15 amino acids. This CDR3 is CASSYETSGNEKLFF. In DNA, the CDR3 is TGTGCCAGCAGTTACGAGACAAGTGGAAATGAAAAACTGTTTTTT.

This clonotype was counted many times. The rearrangement joins TRBV4-1 to TRBJ2-3, with D perhaps matching TRBD1 or TRBD2 (6 bases each). This CDR3 spans 15 amino acids. Germline V CDR1 and CDR2: MGHRA, YSYEKL. V was trimmed by 0 bases and J by 5 bases, leaving 12 bases between them. The CDR3 loop is CASSQDGGGGDTQYF. CDR3 nucleotides: TGCGCCAGCAGCCAAGATGGAGGGGGAGGAGATACGCAGTATTTT.

In regard to this clonotype: A much bigger clone sits one base away, suggesting this may be a read error. V is TRBV12-3 or TRBV12-4 and J is TRBJ2-3; D not resolved. V lost 7 bases and J 2 bases, leaving 10 bases between the germline ends. The CDR3 totals 13 residues. CDR3 sequence reads: CASTIWDTDTQYF. The DNA for the CDR3 is TGTGCCAGCACTATCTGGGACACAGATACGCAGTATTTT.

V usage is TRBV3-1 and J usage is TRBJ1-4; D gene unclear. This CDR3 region has 14 residues. The V gene lost 4 bases and the J gene lost 7 bases, with 13 bases spanning the gap. Germline V gene lookup returns CDR1 LGHDT and CDR2 YNNKEL (reference sequence). The CDR3 DNA is TGTGCCAGCAGCCGCAACCCCGCCGGTGAAAAACTGTTTTTT. The encoded protein is CASSRNPAGEKLFF.

This clonotype showed up many times. J is TRBJ2-5 and V is TRBV12-3 or TRBV12-4; 10 bases align to TRBD1. The CDR3 covers 14 residues. V was pared by 4 bases and J by 4 bases, with 3 bases of the junction left unmatched. The CDR3 bases are TGTGCCAGCAGTTCTGGACAGGGGGGAGAGACCCAGTACTTC. This codes for CASSSGQGGETQYF.

In this sample, this clonotype turned up many times. The chain joins TRBV7-2 to TRBJ2-5, with D possibly matching TRBD1 (6 bases). Per the germline V gene, CDR1 is SGHTA and CDR2 is FQGNSA. Trimming removed 1 base from V and 5 bases from J, with 17 bases in between. The CDR3 contains 16 residues. This CDR3 is CASSLVGAGQGETQYF. In nucleotides, the CDR3 is TGTGCCAGCAGCTTAGTAGGGGCAGGTCAGGGGGAGACCCAGTACTTC.